The present TCR beta chain was sequenced within a study of early T cells in non-severe SARS-CoV-2 infection. Study summary: Chains were not paired, and sequencing was done on bulk RNA from unsorted whole blood. General study results and limits: Clonotype matching in VDJdb favored anti-spike CD8 responses and did not capture private and CD4 specificities.

Using its own MiXCR run on the 5' RACE reads, TCRdb lists one record per CDR3 protein. The sample includes 50,000 to 70,000 distinct CDR3 sequences, 15% of them seen just once. With respect to this clonotype: What it binds is unknown.

The length of the CDR3 is 17 residues. CDR1 and CDR2 (germline): SEHNR, FQNEAQ (reference sequence). J gave up 4 bases and V 2 bases, and 9 bases lay outside the gene matches. This receptor was identified in an adult who was a healthcare worker with PCR-confirmed SARS-CoV-2 infection or an uninfected control (not recorded which). Sample: whole blood, taken at baseline. V usage is TRBV7-9 and J usage is TRBJ2-2; 8 nucleotides match TRBD2. CDR3 bases: TGTGCCAGCAGCTTACTTCCGCGGGGGGCTGGCACCGGGGAGCTGTTTTTT. It is translated as CASSLLPRGAGTGELFF.